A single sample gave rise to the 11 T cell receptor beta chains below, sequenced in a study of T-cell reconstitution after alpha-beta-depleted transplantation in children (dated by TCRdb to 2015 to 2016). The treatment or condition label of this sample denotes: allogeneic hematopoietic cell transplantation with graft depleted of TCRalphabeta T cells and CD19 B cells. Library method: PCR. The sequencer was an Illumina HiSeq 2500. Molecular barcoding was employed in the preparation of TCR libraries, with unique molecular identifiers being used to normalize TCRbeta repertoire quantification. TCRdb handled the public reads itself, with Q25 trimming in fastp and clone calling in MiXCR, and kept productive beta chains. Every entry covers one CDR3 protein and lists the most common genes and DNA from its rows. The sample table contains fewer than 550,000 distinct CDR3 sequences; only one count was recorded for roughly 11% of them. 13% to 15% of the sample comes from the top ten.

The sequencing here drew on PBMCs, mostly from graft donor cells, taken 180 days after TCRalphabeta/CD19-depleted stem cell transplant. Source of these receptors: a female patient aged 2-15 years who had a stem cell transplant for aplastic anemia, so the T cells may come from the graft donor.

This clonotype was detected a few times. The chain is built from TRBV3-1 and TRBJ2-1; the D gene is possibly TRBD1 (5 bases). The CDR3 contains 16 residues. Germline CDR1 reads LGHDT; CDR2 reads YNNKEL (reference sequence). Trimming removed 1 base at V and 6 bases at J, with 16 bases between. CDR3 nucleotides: TGTGCCAGCAGCCAAGCGACCCAGGGTCCCCCCAATGAGCAGTTCTTC. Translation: CASSQATQGPPNEQFF.

Here the CDR3 reads CASSLMGGLAYNEQFF. CDR3 DNA: TGTGCCAGCAGCTTAATGGGGGGGCTCGCCTACAATGAGCAGTTCTTC. The chain links TRBV7-2 to TRBJ2-1; D perhaps matches TRBD2 (7 bases). Germline CDR1 SGHTA, CDR2 FQGNSA. This CDR3 has 16 amino acids. The germline V and J ends were trimmed by 2 bases and 2 bases, with 13 bases remaining between them.

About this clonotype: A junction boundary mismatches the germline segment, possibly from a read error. In DNA, the CDR3 is TGTGCCAGCAGCTTAAGGGTTTGGTTAGCGACCCGCACAGATGCGCAGTATTTT. The encoded protein is CASSLRVWLATRTDAQYF. The chain links TRBV7-6 to TRBJ2-3; D may be TRBD2 (5 bases). The CDR3 runs 18 residues. The germline CDR1 and CDR2 sequences are SGHVS and FNYEAQ.

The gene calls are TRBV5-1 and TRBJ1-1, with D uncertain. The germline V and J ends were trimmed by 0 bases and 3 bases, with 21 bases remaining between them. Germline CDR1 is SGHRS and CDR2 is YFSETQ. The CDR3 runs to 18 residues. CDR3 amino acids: CASSLVPRAPGLYTEAFF. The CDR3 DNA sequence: TGCGCCAGCAGCTTGGTCCCAAGGGCTCCTGGCTTATACACTGAAGCTTTCTTT.

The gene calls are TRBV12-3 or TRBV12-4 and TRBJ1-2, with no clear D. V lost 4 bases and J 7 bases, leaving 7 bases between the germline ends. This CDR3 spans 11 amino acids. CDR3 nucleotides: TGTGCCAGCAGTTCCTTTGGTGGCTACACCTTC. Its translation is CASSSFGGYTF.

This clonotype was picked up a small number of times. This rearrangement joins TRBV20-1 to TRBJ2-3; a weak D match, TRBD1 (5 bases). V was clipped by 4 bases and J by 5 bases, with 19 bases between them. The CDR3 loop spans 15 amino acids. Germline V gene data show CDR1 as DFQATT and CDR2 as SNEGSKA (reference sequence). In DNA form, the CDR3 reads TGCAGTGCTACAAACAGGCAATGGAGTGAAGATACGCAGTATTTT. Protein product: CSATNRQWSEDTQYF.

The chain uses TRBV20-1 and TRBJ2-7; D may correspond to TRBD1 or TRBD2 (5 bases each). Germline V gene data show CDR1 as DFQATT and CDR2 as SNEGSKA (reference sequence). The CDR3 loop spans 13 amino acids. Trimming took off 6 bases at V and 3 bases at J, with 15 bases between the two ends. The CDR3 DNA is TGCAGTGCGTCCGGGACGACTTACTACGAGCAGTACTTC. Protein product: CSASGTTYYEQYF.

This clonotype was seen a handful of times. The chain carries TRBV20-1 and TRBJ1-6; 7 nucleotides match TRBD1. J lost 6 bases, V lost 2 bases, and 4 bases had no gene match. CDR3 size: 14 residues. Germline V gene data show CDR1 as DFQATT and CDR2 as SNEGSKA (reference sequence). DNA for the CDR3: TGCAGTGCTAGAAGGACAGGACTTAATTCACCCCTCCACTTT. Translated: CSARRTGLNSPLHF.

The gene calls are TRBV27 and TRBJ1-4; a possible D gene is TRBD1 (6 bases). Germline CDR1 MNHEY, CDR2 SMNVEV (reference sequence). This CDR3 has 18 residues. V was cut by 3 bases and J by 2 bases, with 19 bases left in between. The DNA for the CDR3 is TGTGCCAGCAGTTTGGGGCAGCGAACAGGGATGACTAATGAAAAACTGTTTTTT. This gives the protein CASSLGQRTGMTNEKLFF.

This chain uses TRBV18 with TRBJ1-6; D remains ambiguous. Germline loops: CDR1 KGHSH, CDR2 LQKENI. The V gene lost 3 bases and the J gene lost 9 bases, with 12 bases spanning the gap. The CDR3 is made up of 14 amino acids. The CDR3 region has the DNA TGTGCCAGCTCACCGGCGGAACGTGCTTCACCCCTCCACTTT. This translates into CASSPAERASPLHF. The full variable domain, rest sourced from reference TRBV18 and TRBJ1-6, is NAGVMQNPRHLVRRRGQEARLRCSPMKGHSHVYWYRQLPEEGLKFMVYLQKENIIDESGMPKERFSAEFPKEGPSILRIQQVVRGDSAAYFCASSPAERASPLHFGNGTRLTVT.

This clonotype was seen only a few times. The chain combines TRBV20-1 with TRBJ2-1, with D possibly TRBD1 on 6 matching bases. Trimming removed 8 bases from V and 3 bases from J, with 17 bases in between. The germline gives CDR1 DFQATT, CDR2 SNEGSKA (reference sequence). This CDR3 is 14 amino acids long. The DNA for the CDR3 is TGCAGTCCTCTCAGGGGCGTAAACTACAATGAGCAGTTCTTC. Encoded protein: CSPLRGVNYNEQFF.